Presented here are 25 T cell receptor beta chains from one specimen sequenced in a study of T cell responses to AZD1222 COVID-19 vaccine. Data came from immunoSEQ multiplex PCR; TCRdb stores just in-frame clones and leaves some out. The sample consists of about 180,000 clones, almost 90% of them appearing once. The starting material was peripheral blood, obtained on day 0 of AZD1222 vaccination. The receptor source for this set is an adult in good health.

CDR3 protein: CASSLEYEMNTEAFF. The CDR3 bases are TGTGCCAGCAGCTTAGAGTATGAGATGAACACTGAAGCTTTCTTT. V gene TRBV11-2 combines with J gene TRBJ1-1; D unclear. Trimming took off 0 bases at V and 0 bases at J, with 8 bases between the two ends. The CDR3 consists of 15 residues. Per germline, CDR1 SGHAT and CDR2 FQNNGV.

J is TRBJ1-4 and V is TRBV30, with 8 bases matching TRBD1. This CDR3 is built from 12 residues. The germline V gene has CDR1 GTSNPN and CDR2 SVGIG (reference sequence). V shed 4 bases, J shed 8 bases, and the junction held 3 bases outside the gene matches. The CDR3 region has the DNA TGTGCCTGGACGGACAGGGCCGAAAAACTGTTTTTT. The encoded protein is CAWTDRAEKLFF. Using reference TRBV30 and TRBJ1-4 for the parts outside the CDR3, the full variable domain is SQTIHQWPATLVQPVGSPLSLECTVEGTSNPNLYWYRQAAGRGLQLLFYSVGIGQISSEVPQNLSASRPQDRQFILSSKKLLLSDSGFYLCAWTDRAEKLFFGSGTQLSVL.

V and J are TRBV4-3 and TRBJ1-3, with 8 bases fitting TRBD1. The trim removed 4 bases at V and 4 bases at J, leaving 6 bases unmatched. The CDR3 runs 15 residues. Looked up from germline, CDR1 is LGHNA and CDR2 is YSLEER. The CDR3 DNA is TGCGCCAGCAGCCGTGGACAGGGCGAGGGAAACACCATATATTTT. Amino acids: CASSRGQGEGNTIYF.

The rearrangement uses TRBV19 and TRBJ1-5; possible D gene TRBD1, 5 bases. The germline V and J ends were trimmed by 4 bases and 7 bases, with 11 bases remaining between them. This CDR3 comprises 13 residues. In germline, CDR1 is LNHDA, CDR2 SQIVND (reference sequence). The DNA for the CDR3 is TGTGCCAGTAGTACAGGGAGAAGCCAGCCCCAGCATTTT. Translating gives CASSTGRSQPQHF. Full variable domain (rest looked up from reference TRBV19 and TRBJ1-5): DGGITQSPKYLFRKEGQNVTLSCEQNLNHDAMYWYRQDPGQGLRLIYYSQIVNDFQKGDIAEGYSVSREKKESFPLTVTSAQKNPTAFYLCASSTGRSQPQHFGDGTRLSIL.

The gene calls are TRBV19 and TRBJ1-5, with TRBD1 as a possible D gene (6 bases). CDR3 length: 15 amino acids. Germline V gene data show CDR1 as LNHDA and CDR2 as SQIVND (reference sequence). V lost 1 base, J lost 7 bases, and 14 bases lay in between. The CDR3 nucleotides read TGTGCCAGTAGTATAGCCAGTCGGGGACAACAGCCCCAGCATTTT. This gives the protein CASSIASRGQQPQHF.

This rearrangement joins TRBV29-1 to TRBJ2-2, with 8 bases aligning to TRBD1. J was trimmed by 5 bases and V by 4 bases; bases with no gene match: 6. The V gene's germline CDR1 is SQVTM and CDR2 ANQGSEA. CDR3 length equals 14 residues. As DNA, the CDR3 is TGCAGCGTTGTGGCAGGGGGCCTGACCGGGGAGCTGTTTTTT. It yields the protein CSVVAGGLTGELFF.

The chain is built from TRBV5-1 and TRBJ1-1; D not certain. Germline V gives CDR1 SGHRS, CDR2 YFSETQ. CDR3 length: 13 amino acids. V was shortened by 0 bases and J by 7 bases, with 10 bases between the two germline ends. This CDR3 is CASSLEATIEAFF. CDR3 bases: TGCGCCAGCAGCTTGGAAGCCACCATTGAAGCTTTCTTT.

The chain is built from TRBV28 and TRBJ1-1; D is unresolved. Per germline, CDR1 MDHEN and CDR2 SYDVKM. CDR3 length: 16 residues. The ends were cut back, 7 bases at V and 0 bases at J, with 18 bases in the middle. The chain's CDR3 is CASNTRVGIVNTEAFF. The CDR3, as DNA: TGTGCCAGCAACACTAGGGTGGGGATTGTGAACACTGAAGCTTTCTTT.

V gene TRBV27 combines with J gene TRBJ1-6; 8 bases map to TRBD1. In germline, CDR1 is MNHEY, CDR2 SMNVEV (reference sequence). With 4 bases clipped from V and 0 bases from J, the junction kept 2 bases outside the gene matches. The length of the CDR3 is 16 residues. CDR3 coding DNA: TGTGCCAGCAGTTACAGGGGGAGCTCCTATAATTCACCCCTCCACTTT. It codes for CASSYRGSSYNSPLHF.

The chain links TRBV27 to TRBJ1-5; D is ambiguous. Germline-derived CDR1 and CDR2 are MNHEY and SMNVEV (reference sequence). The CDR3 runs 15 residues. Trimming stripped 8 bases from V and 0 bases from J, with 14 bases between. The CDR3 DNA reads TGTGCCAGCCGTACCTTAGGCAATAGCAATCAGCCCCAGCATTTT. Translation gives CASRTLGNSNQPQHF.

The genes are TRBV5-6 and TRBJ1-3; a possible D gene is TRBD1 (5 bases). The CDR3 runs to 16 residues. Trimming took off 0 bases at V and 0 bases at J, with 10 bases between the two ends. The V gene's germline CDR1 is SGHDT and CDR2 YYEEEE. The CDR3 here is CASSLAGGSSGNTIYF. As DNA, the CDR3 is TGTGCCAGCAGCTTGGCGGGGGGAAGCTCTGGAAACACCATATATTTT.

The chain has TRBV6-5 and TRBJ2-1; 12 bases match TRBD2. The J segment lost 14 bases and the V segment lost 6 bases, leaving 11 bases of the junction unmatched. CDR1 and CDR2 (germline): MNHEY, SVGAGI. The length of the CDR3 is 14 residues. The CDR3 DNA sequence: TGTGCCAGCAGGGGCGGGCTAGCGGGGGGGCCAAAGTTCTTC. It specifies CASRGGLAGGPKFF.

The rearrangement uses TRBV18 and TRBJ1-2, with D possibly matching TRBD1 (6 bases). Germline CDR1 and CDR2: KGHSH and LQKENI. The germline V and J ends were trimmed by 3 bases and 4 bases, with 12 bases remaining between them. This CDR3 region has 14 residues. The CDR3 loop is CASSPGQSVYGYTF. The CDR3 DNA sequence: TGTGCCAGCTCACCCGGACAGAGCGTCTATGGCTACACCTTC.

The V call is TRBV7-2, the J call TRBJ1-5; D call uncertain. The germline V gene encodes CDR1 SGHTA and CDR2 FQGNSA. The CDR3 covers 14 residues. With 0 bases removed from V and 4 bases from J, the gap between germline ends came to 7 bases. In DNA, the CDR3 is TGTGCCAGCAGCTTAGCGTTGGGAAATCAGCCCCAGCATTTT. Residues: CASSLALGNQPQHF.

The gene calls are TRBV7-9 and TRBJ1-1; D call uncertain. Trimming shortened V by 4 bases and J by 4 bases, and 10 bases separated the two germline ends. This CDR3 region has 13 residues. Looked up from germline, CDR1 is SEHNR and CDR2 is FQNEAQ (reference sequence). The DNA of the CDR3 is TGTGCCAGCAGCTCCGACAAGAGCACTGAAGCTTTCTTT. As protein: CASSSDKSTEAFF. Drawing the rest from reference TRBV7-9 and TRBJ1-1, the complete variable domain is DTGVSQNPRHKITKRGQNVTFRCDPISEHNRLYWYRQTLGQGPEFLTYFQNEAQLEKSRLLSDRFSAERPKGSFSTLEIQRTEQGDSAMYLCASSSDKSTEAFFGQGTRLTVV.

The chain combines TRBV9 with TRBJ2-5; 8 bases match TRBD2. Germline lookup yields CDR1 SGDLS and CDR2 YYNGEE. V trimming: 3 bases; J trimming: 0 bases; junction bases outside the gene matches: 1. This CDR3 spans 14 amino acids. The CDR3 region is CASSGGGYQETQYF. The DNA of the CDR3 is TGTGCCAGCAGCGGCGGGGGGTACCAAGAGACCCAGTACTTC.

The V call is TRBV6-5, the J call TRBJ2-1; TRBD2 agrees at 8 bases. The CDR3 is 15 amino acids. J was trimmed by 3 bases and V by 2 bases; bases with no gene match: 3. CDR1 is MNHEY, CDR2 SVGAGI, per germline. This CDR3 reads CASSYPTSGYNEQFF. CDR3 nucleotides: TGTGCCAGCAGTTACCCAACTAGCGGCTACAATGAGCAGTTCTTC.

This chain uses TRBV7-2 with TRBJ1-1, with 10 bases matching TRBD1. Germline V gene data show CDR1 as SGHTA and CDR2 as FQGNSA. The CDR3 length is 14 residues. V shed 5 bases and J 4 bases; nucleotides not matched to a gene: 4. The chain's CDR3 is CASSPDRGSTEAFF. Written as DNA, the CDR3 is TGTGCCAGCAGCCCGGACAGGGGGAGCACTGAAGCTTTCTTT.

This clone was counted a few times. The V and J genes are TRBV19 and TRBJ1-2, with 10 bases fitting TRBD1. Losses at the gene ends were 6 bases for V and 6 bases for J; bases not matched to a gene: 7. The CDR3 runs 14 residues. Germline CDR1 reads LNHDA; CDR2 reads SQIVND (reference sequence). The CDR3 here is CASRVPGQGNGYTF. The CDR3 nucleotides are TGTGCCAGTAGGGTTCCGGGACAGGGGAATGGCTACACCTTC.

The sample holds one count of this clone. As DNA, the CDR3 is TGTGCCAGCAGTTTAGGAGGGGCCCGGCTCGTTCATGGCTACACCTTC. This gives the protein CASSLGGARLVHGYTF. This chain joins TRBV27 and TRBJ1-2; tentatively, D is TRBD1 (5 bases). This CDR3 region has 16 residues. Germline V gene sequence: CDR1 MNHEY, CDR2 SMNVEV (reference sequence). Trimming cost V 2 bases and J 6 bases, with 19 bases left between them.

This chain uses TRBV6-1 with TRBJ1-3; the D gene is possibly TRBD1 (6 bases). V was trimmed by 0 bases and J by 2 bases, leaving 20 bases between them. Germline assignment: CDR1 MNHNS and CDR2 SASEGT. The length of the CDR3 is 19 residues. The CDR3 DNA sequence: TGTGCCAGCAGTGAAGCGACAGGTACCCCCGGACCTACTGGAAACACCATATATTTT. This encodes CASSEATGTPGPTGNTIYF.

This clone was seen a handful of times. The sample has other DNA sequences that encode this CDR3 too. The rearrangement links TRBV5-4 to TRBJ2-7, with 11 bases that match TRBD1. V trimming: 4 bases; J trimming: 3 bases; junction bases outside the gene matches: 3. Looked up from germline, CDR1 is SGHNT and CDR2 is YYREEE (reference sequence). CDR3 size: 14 residues. The CDR3 region is CASSPGTGGYEQYF. The CDR3 bases are TGTGCCAGCAGCCCCGGGACAGGGGGCTACGAGCAGTACTTC.

The table lists this clone with a count of one. V is TRBV10-1 and J is TRBJ2-5; TRBD1 matches 10 bases. The V and J ends lost 4 bases and 9 bases, in that order; junction bases with no gene match: 5. The germline V gene has CDR1 WNHNN and CDR2 SYGVQD (reference sequence). This CDR3 has 13 amino acids. The CDR3 sequence: CASSGGDRGSQYF. For the CDR3, the DNA is TGCGCCAGCAGTGGTGGGGACAGGGGTTCCCAGTACTTC.

The chain employs TRBV9 and TRBJ2-2, with D unresolved. The germline CDR1 and CDR2 sequences are SGDLS and YYNGEE. The V and J ends lost 1 base and 5 bases respectively, with 12 bases between them. This CDR3 comprises 15 residues. The CDR3 DNA sequence: TGTGCCAGCAGCGTAAGCAGAGCGACGACCGGGGAGCTGTTTTTT. Amino acids: CASSVSRATTGELFF.

The chain employs TRBV7-9 and TRBJ2-7; perhaps TRBD1 as D (6 bases). Germline V gene sequence: CDR1 SEHNR, CDR2 FQNEAQ (reference sequence). V dropped 2 bases and J dropped 2 bases, with 10 bases sitting between them. The CDR3 contains 14 residues. CDR3 in DNA: TGTGCCAGCAGCTTACAACAGGGAGCCTACGAGCAGTACTTC. Protein: CASSLQQGAYEQYF.